What follows are 4 T cell receptor beta chains derived from one specimen sequenced in a study of T cell changes during pregnancy in multiple sclerosis (dated by TCRdb to between 2018 and 2020). Library prep was done by the immunoSEQ multiplex PCR assay. Drawn from immuneACCESS, this table holds only the in-frame rearrangements with V and J called that TCRdb kept. Clones are partly lost; checked studies trace under half to an unresolved V gene and leave the rest unexplained. This sample has tens of thousands of clones in its table, and approximately 96% of those were observed once. The ten largest clones capture under 2.5% of the sample. The material was CD8+ T cells from peripheral blood mononuclear cells, obtained after pregnancy. These receptors were collected from a female donor with multiple sclerosis, enrolled in a pregnancy study.

The V gene is TRBV5-5, the J gene TRBJ2-3; tentative D call: TRBD1 (6 bases). This CDR3 has 16 amino acids. Trimming removed 1 base from V and 2 bases from J, with 14 bases in between. Germline lookup yields CDR1 SGHKS and CDR2 YYEKEE (reference sequence). The CDR3 region is CASSLRVDSYTDTQYF. In nucleotides, the CDR3 is TGTGCCAGCAGCTTGAGGGTGGACAGCTACACAGATACGCAGTATTTT. The variable domain in full, with the rest retrieved from reference TRBV5-5 and TRBJ2-3, is DAGVTQSPTHLIKTRGQQVTLRCSPISGHKSVSWYQQVLGQGPQFIFQYYEKEERGRGNFPDRFSARQFPNYSSELNVNALLLGDSALYLCASSLRVDSYTDTQYFGPGTRLTVL.

The chain combines TRBV6-5 with TRBJ2-7; no clear D gene. V was shortened by 2 bases and J by 0 bases, with 5 bases between the two germline ends. Germline V gene lookup returns CDR1 MNHEY and CDR2 SVGAGI. The CDR3 contains 13 residues. CDR3 region: CASSYGDSYEQYF. The CDR3 DNA is TGTGCCAGCAGTTACGGAGACTCCTACGAGCAGTACTTC.

The chain has TRBV4-2 and TRBJ2-7; TRBD2 might be the D (5 bases). Trimming pared 0 bases from V and 1 base from J, leaving 13 bases between. Germline-derived CDR1 and CDR2 are LGHNA and YNFKEQ. CDR3 length: 16 residues. The CDR3 DNA follows: TGTGCCAGCAGCCAAGAGGTTCTAGCCGATTCCTACGAGCAGTACTTC. It codes for CASSQEVLADSYEQYF.

The rearrangement joins TRBV9 to TRBJ1-4; TRBD1 might be the D (5 bases). This CDR3 is 15 amino acids long. CDR1 and CDR2 from the germline V gene are SGDLS and YYNGEE. The V end lost 3 bases, the J end lost 7 bases, and 16 bases lay between the germline ends. The DNA for the CDR3 is TGTGCCAGCAGCGCCGGTGGGGGGGGTGCTGAAAAACTGTTTTTT. Amino acids: CASSAGGGGAEKLFF.